The 24 T cell receptor beta chains reported below all come from one sample, sequenced in a study of T-cell memory formation after mild COVID-19 (dated by TCRdb to about 2021). The library relied on 5' RACE. TCRdb records Illumina NovaSeq 6000 as the sequencer. TCRdb reran the public reads through fastp at Q25 and MiXCR, keeping productive beta chains. Here each entry gathers all rows of one CDR3 protein and keeps the most common genes and DNA. The sample yields 25,000 to 30,000 distinct CDR3 sequences; more than 10% were counted once. Jointly, the top ten make up nearly 15% of the sample. The sample taken for sequencing was PBMCs or a T cell subset sorted from them (not recorded which). The source of these receptors is an adult woman who had mild COVID-19 (a few samples of this study predate the infection). The sample titles of this study are shuffled in the database, so cell type and time point are left out; the donor was told from shared clones.

The rearrangement links TRBV24-1 to TRBJ2-3, with no clear D. Per germline, CDR1 KGHDR and CDR2 SFDVKD. The CDR3 consists of 14 residues. Trimming stripped 3 bases from V and 6 bases from J, with 12 bases between. The CDR3 DNA follows: TGTGCCACCAGTGATCACCAGTCCTTGGATACGCAGTATTTT. Protein sequence: CATSDHQSLDTQYF.

This clonotype was seen at least ten times. The V call is TRBV19, the J call TRBJ2-1; D is unclear. Trimming cost V 3 bases and J 0 bases, with 15 bases left between them. This CDR3 comprises 17 residues. CDR1 and CDR2 (germline): LNHDA, SQIVND (reference sequence). The CDR3 DNA sequence: TGTGCCAGTAGTATGAGTGTGGCGTCCCACTCCTACAATGAGCAGTTCTTC. This codes for CASSMSVASHSYNEQFF.

This clonotype was counted many times. The J gene is TRBJ1-6, the V gene TRBV18; weak D call: TRBD1 (5 bases). Germline V gene lookup returns CDR1 KGHSH and CDR2 LQKENI. This CDR3 has 14 residues. Trimming took 3 bases from V and 10 from J, leaving 13 bases between them. The CDR3 region has the DNA TGTGCCAGCTCACCTGGTGACAGTACGTCACCCCTCCACTTT. Its protein is CASSPGDSTSPLHF.

This clonotype was counted many times. The chain is built from TRBV7-3 and TRBJ1-2; D ambiguous. CDR1 SGHTA and CDR2 FQGTGA come from the germline V gene. The CDR3 contains 14 residues. The ends were cut back, 4 bases at V and 8 bases at J, with 17 bases in the middle. CDR3 loop: CASSSSGGSGGYTF. In DNA form, the CDR3 reads TGTGCCAGCAGCTCGAGTGGCGGATCAGGAGGCTACACCTTC.

This clonotype occurred many times. The chain couples TRBV5-5 to TRBJ1-4; possibly TRBD1 for D (6 bases). Germline assignment: CDR1 SGHKS and CDR2 YYEKEE (reference sequence). V was cut by 6 bases and J by 8 bases, with 17 bases left in between. The CDR3 has 14 amino acids. The CDR3 spells CASNVGTRREKLFF. CDR3 sequence (DNA): TGTGCCAGCAATGTCGGGACAAGAAGAGAAAAACTGTTTTTT.

This clonotype was recorded at least ten times. The chain uses TRBV6-6 and TRBJ1-1; D remains ambiguous. The V gene lost 7 bases and the J gene lost 3 bases, with 18 bases spanning the gap. The CDR3 has 15 residues. Per the germline V gene, CDR1 is MNHNY and CDR2 is SVGAGI (reference sequence). The CDR3 loop reads CASTYSLSRDTEAFF. The CDR3 DNA sequence: TGTGCCAGCACCTATTCATTATCCCGGGACACTGAAGCTTTCTTT.

This clonotype was detected ten times or more. V is TRBV5-1 and J is TRBJ1-4; possibly TRBD1 for D (6 bases). The CDR3 runs to 14 residues. Germline values: CDR1 SGHRS, CDR2 YFSETQ. The germline V and J ends were trimmed by 0 bases and 6 bases, with 9 bases remaining between them. In DNA, the CDR3 is TGCGCCAGCAGCTTGGGGGGGGCAGATGAAAAACTGTTTTTT. Translated: CASSLGGADEKLFF.

This clonotype was counted at least ten times. V usage is TRBV24-1 and J usage is TRBJ2-1; D is ambiguous. The CDR3 runs 15 residues. Trimming shortened V by 5 bases and J by 3 bases, and 13 bases separated the two germline ends. Germline-derived CDR1 and CDR2 are KGHDR and SFDVKD. The CDR3 here is CATSAAEDLYNEQFF. The DNA for the CDR3 is TGTGCCACCAGTGCTGCTGAGGATCTCTACAATGAGCAGTTCTTC.

The chain joins TRBV19 to TRBJ2-3; either TRBD1 or TRBD2 may supply D (6 bases each). Germline loops: CDR1 LNHDA, CDR2 SQIVND (reference sequence). The V end lost 5 bases, the J end lost 1 base, and 19 bases lay between the germline ends. The CDR3 spans 17 residues. This chain's CDR3 is CASSAGGGGLRTDTQYF. CDR3 sequence (DNA): TGTGCCAGTAGTGCAGGAGGGGGTGGACTCCGCACAGATACGCAGTATTTT.

This clonotype has at least ten counts. This rearrangement joins TRBV20-1 to TRBJ1-1; D is possibly TRBD1 (6 bases). The CDR3 sequence is 12 residues long. Germline assignment: CDR1 DFQATT and CDR2 SNEGSKA (reference sequence). Trimming shortened V by 0 bases and J by 9 bases, and 11 bases separated the two germline ends. The CDR3 DNA reads as TGCAGTGCTAGAGATTCAGGGGAAAAAGCTTTCTTT. Encoded protein: CSARDSGEKAFF.

This clonotype was picked up many times. The rearrangement uses TRBV29-1 and TRBJ2-2; 8 nucleotides match TRBD1. J lost 2 bases, V lost 5 bases, and 7 bases had no gene match. In germline, CDR1 is SQVTM, CDR2 ANQGSEA. This CDR3 has 15 residues. The CDR3 sequence is CSVTGQGSNTGELFF. The CDR3 nucleotides are TGCAGCGTTACCGGACAGGGTAGTAACACCGGGGAGCTGTTTTTT.

This clonotype showed up many times. The V call is TRBV4-2, the J call TRBJ2-1; perhaps D is TRBD1 or TRBD2 (5 bases each). Trimming removed 0 bases from V and 7 bases from J, with 16 bases in between. This CDR3 has 16 residues. CDR1 and CDR2 from the germline V gene are LGHNA and YNFKEQ. The CDR3 DNA reads as TGTGCCAGCAGCCAAGATTTCGGGACCCCGGGGAATGAGCAGTTCTTC. Protein sequence: CASSQDFGTPGNEQFF.

Many counts were recorded for this clonotype. Relative to the germline gene, one junction end is altered; a read error may explain this. This sequence joins TRBV20-1 and TRBJ1-1, with 7 nucleotides matching TRBD1. The CDR3 sequence is 14 residues long. CDR1 DFQATT and CDR2 SNEGSKA come from the germline V gene (reference sequence). The CDR3 reads CSARSDRIATEAFF. The DNA of the CDR3 is TGCAGTGCTAGGTCGGACAGGATCGCAACTGAAGCCTTCTTT.

This clonotype was picked up many times. V is TRBV20-1 and J is TRBJ1-2; 7 positions agree with TRBD1. This CDR3 contains 13 residues. Germline V gene data show CDR1 as DFQATT and CDR2 as SNEGSKA (reference sequence). The ends lost 5 bases at V and 4 bases at J; junction bases unmatched: 7. CDR3 loop: CSAADRAGYGYTF. CDR3 coding DNA: TGCAGTGCTGCTGACAGGGCGGGCTATGGCTACACCTTC.

This clonotype was observed at least ten times. J is TRBJ2-7 and V is TRBV12-3 or TRBV12-4; no clear D. The CDR3 covers 12 residues. Trimming pared 3 bases from V and 9 bases from J, leaving 12 bases between. CDR3 amino acids: CASSLLWTGQYF. DNA for the CDR3: TGTGCCAGCAGTTTGCTGTGGACGGGGCAGTACTTC.

This chain links TRBV20-1 with TRBJ2-1; a weak D match, TRBD2 (5 bases). This CDR3 contains 13 residues. The germline CDR1 and CDR2 sequences are DFQATT and SNEGSKA (reference sequence). Trimming stripped 6 bases from V and 3 bases from J, with 12 bases between. As DNA, the CDR3 is TGCAGTGCCCGCTTGGCGGGCTACAATGAGCAGTTCTTC. Its protein product is CSARLAGYNEQFF.

The V call is TRBV5-4, the J call TRBJ2-3; D ambiguous. V was pared by 0 bases and J by 13 bases, with 12 bases between. In germline, CDR1 is SGHNT, CDR2 YYREEE (reference sequence). CDR3 length equals 12 residues. CDR3 sequence reads: CASSLETGIEYF. CDR3 nucleotides: TGTGCCAGCAGCTTGGAGACGGGTATTGAGTATTTT.

The table lists this clonotype with many counts. The CDR3 DNA sequence: TGTGCCAGCAGTTACTCCTCCCTAGCGGGAGTTTACAATGAGCAGTTCTTC. Protein product: CASSYSSLAGVYNEQFF. The rearrangement uses TRBV6-6 and TRBJ2-1; TRBD2 agrees at 10 bases. The CDR3 consists of 17 residues. Germline values: CDR1 MNHNY, CDR2 SVGAGI (reference sequence). With V trimmed by 0 bases and J by 4 bases, 6 bases remained unmatched.

In this sample, this clonotype turned up many times. The rearrangement joins TRBV29-1 to TRBJ2-7; a possible D gene is TRBD1 (5 bases). Germline V CDR1 and CDR2: SQVTM, ANQGSEA. The CDR3 sequence is 11 residues long. V was trimmed by 3 bases and J by 3 bases, leaving 6 bases between them. CDR3 protein: CSVDRDYEQYF. In DNA, the CDR3 is TGCAGCGTTGACAGGGACTACGAGCAGTACTTC.

There are many counts of this clonotype. CDR3 nucleotides: TGCAGCGTGATCCGGGCCACCACTGAAGCTTTCTTT. Encoded protein: CSVIRATTEAFF. The chain uses TRBV29-1 and TRBJ1-1; no clear D gene. Germline CDR1 SQVTM, CDR2 ANQGSEA. The CDR3 contains 12 residues. V was shortened by 6 bases and J by 4 bases, with 12 bases between the two germline ends.

This clonotype was counted at least ten times. The junction departs from germline at one end; a sequencing error may be responsible. The chain links TRBV7-7 to TRBJ2-1, with D possibly being TRBD1 (5 bases). The CDR3 totals 14 residues. Germline CDR1 reads SSHAT; CDR2 reads FNYEAQ (reference sequence). The CDR3 coding sequence is TGTGCTAGCAGCCCCAGGGCGGATTACAATGAGCAGTTCTTC. This sequence encodes CASSPRADYNEQFF. Looking up the rest from reference TRBV7-7 and TRBJ2-1 gives the full variable domain: GAGVSQSPRYKVTKRGQDVTLRCDPISSHATLYWYQQALGQGPEFLTYFNYEAQPDKSGLPSDRFSAERPEGSISTLTIQRTEQRDSAMYRCASSPRADYNEQFFGPGTRLTVL.

This clonotype was found many times. The gene calls are TRBV7-9 and TRBJ2-1; no clear D gene. The CDR3 has 13 residues. The V end lost 1 base, the J end lost 2 bases, and 3 bases lay between the germline ends. Germline loops: CDR1 SEHNR, CDR2 FQNEAQ (reference sequence). The CDR3 DNA reads TGTGCCAGCAGCTTAGATACCTACAATGAGCAGTTCTTC. It codes for CASSLDTYNEQFF. Filled out from reference TRBV7-9 and TRBJ2-1, the complete variable domain reads DTGVSQNPRHKITKRGQNVTFRCDPISEHNRLYWYRQTLGQGPEFLTYFQNEAQLEKSRLLSDRFSAERPKGSFSTLEIQRTEQGDSAMYLCASSLDTYNEQFFGPGTRLTVL.

This clonotype appeared many times. The V gene is TRBV27, the J gene TRBJ2-3; 11 bases align to TRBD2. Germline V gene data show CDR1 as MNHEY and CDR2 as SMNVEV (reference sequence). This CDR3 has 16 amino acids. With 0 bases clipped from V and 6 bases from J, the junction kept 5 bases outside the gene matches. For the CDR3, the DNA is TGTGCCAGCAGTTTATCCCTAGCGGGGGGCCGGGATACGCAGTATTTT. Its protein is CASSLSLAGGRDTQYF.

This clonotype was counted ten times or more. J is TRBJ2-7 and V is TRBV20-1, with TRBD1 matching 9 bases. The CDR3 covers 13 residues. Trimming cost V 4 bases and J 3 bases; bases outside gene matches: 4. In germline, CDR1 is DFQATT, CDR2 SNEGSKA (reference sequence). The CDR3 here is CSATGTGYYEQYF. DNA of the CDR3: TGCAGTGCTACCGGGACAGGGTACTACGAGCAGTACTTC.